This T cell receptor beta chain was retrieved from a study of tumor and adjacent non-tumor tissue in lung cancer. Germline assignment: CDR1 SGHNT and CDR2 YYREEE (reference sequence). CDR3 length: 17 residues. The trim removed 4 bases at V and 4 bases at J, leaving 9 bases unmatched. This sample's RNA came from whole unsorted tissue. This clonotype appeared a few times. Its antigen is not identified. Study-level points and caveats: Top 100 clones took a larger repertoire share in normal lung.

Three rounds of nested PCR, following a modified ARM-PCR protocol, produced the TCRbeta library. A single record per CDR3 protein comes from TCRdb applying MiXCR to the multiplex PCR reads. This table has roughly 140,000 distinct CDR3 sequences, approximately 66% appearing once. The sequencing sample was made of lung tumor tissue. The clonotype comes from a man aged 55 to 70 with small cell lung cancer. This chain joins TRBV5-4 and TRBJ2-2; 11 nucleotides agree with TRBD2. This CDR3 is CASSRATSGRFTGELFF. CDR3 coding DNA: TGTGCCAGCAGCCGCGCAACTAGCGGGAGATTCACCGGGGAGCTGTTTTTT. The variable domain in full, with the rest retrieved from reference TRBV5-4 and TRBJ2-2, is ETGVTQSPTHLIKTRGQQVTLRCSSQSGHNTVSWYQQALGQGPQFIFQYYREEENGRGNFPPRFSGLQFPNYSSELNVNALELDDSALYLCASSRATSGRFTGELFFGEGSRLTVL.